This T cell receptor beta chain was sequenced for a study of cytomegalovirus exposure and HLA in healthy donors. This CDR3 has 13 amino acids. The trim removed 7 bases at V and 6 bases at J, leaving 10 bases unmatched. Germline V gene data show CDR1 as SQVTM and CDR2 as ANQGSEA. PCR employed 60 Vbeta and 13 Jbeta primers. Measured with immunoSEQ multiplex PCR; TCRdb has only the in-frame clones, and not every one. The table records nearly 110,000 clones, about 71% of them present only once. This clone showed up just a few times. The antigen is not known. Study-wide results and caveats: The authors later found TCR association rates varying by HLA locus, with DRB1 most and HLA-C fewest. Later, an analysis showed that TCR beta chains associated with HLA were more clonally expanded than others that were equally common. The study recorded 164 TCR beta chains that were cytomegalovirus-associated. Productive status was seen about 90% or about 30% of the time for most TCR beta V segments in an earlier analysis.

The chain links TRBV29-1 to TRBJ1-1; the match to TRBD1 covers 8 bases. This clonotype was obtained from a boy aged 10-17 years in good health and CMV-seronegative. Sequencing was done on a sample of PBMCs. CDR3 in DNA: TGCAGCGCAGCCATGAGACAGGGGTCTGAAGCTTTCTTT. As protein: CSAAMRQGSEAFF. Looking up the rest from reference TRBV29-1 and TRBJ1-1 gives the full variable domain: SAVISQKPSRDICQRGTSLTIQCQVDSQVTMMFWYRQQPGQSLTLIATANQGSEATYESGFVIDKFPISRPNLTFSTLTVSNMSPEDSSIYLCSAAMRQGSEAFFGQGTRLTVV.